This T cell receptor beta chain was sequenced for a study of cytomegalovirus exposure and HLA in healthy donors. Broader study findings: It was reported in a later analysis that an Asian-associated ancestry cluster showed fewer N-insertions than the 666-donor mean.

This clone was counted between two and nine times. As yet, its antigen is unknown. It was with 60 Vbeta and 13 Jbeta primers that the PCR ran. Generated by immunoSEQ multiplex PCR, the TCRdb table keeps only in-frame clones and is missing some. Among roughly 100,000 clones, approximately 86% were seen once, and the ten largest hold 5% to 6.5%. Sequencing was performed on PBMCs. This clonotype originated in a man aged 18 to 29 in good health and CMV-seronegative.

The CDR3 spells CASSLGTGGDTEAFF. Here the CDR3 DNA reads TGTGCCAGTAGTCTCGGGACAGGGGGGGACACTGAAGCTTTCTTT. The chain uses TRBV19 and TRBJ1-1; 11 nucleotides agree with TRBD1. The CDR3 covers 15 residues. V shed 5 bases, J shed 3 bases, and the junction held 5 bases outside the gene matches. Germline V gene data show CDR1 as LNHDA and CDR2 as SQIVND (reference sequence).